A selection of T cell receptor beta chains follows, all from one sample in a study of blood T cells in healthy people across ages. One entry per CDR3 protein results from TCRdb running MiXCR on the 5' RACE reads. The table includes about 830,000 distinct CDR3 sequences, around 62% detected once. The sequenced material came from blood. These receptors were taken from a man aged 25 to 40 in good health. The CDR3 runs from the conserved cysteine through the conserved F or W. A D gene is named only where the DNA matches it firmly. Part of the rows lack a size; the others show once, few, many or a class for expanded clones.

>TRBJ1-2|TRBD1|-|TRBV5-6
CASSLRHRGPTIFYGYTF
TGTGCCAGCAGCTTGCGTCACAGGGGGCCCACCATATTCTATGGCTACACCTTC
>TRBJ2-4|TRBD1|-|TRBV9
CASSVAGQGGNIQYF
TGTGCCAGCAGCGTAGCTGGACAGGGCGGAAACATTCAGTACTTC
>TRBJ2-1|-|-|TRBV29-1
CSVRFSSYNEQFF
TGCAGCGTGAGATTTAGCTCCTACAATGAGCAGTTCTTC
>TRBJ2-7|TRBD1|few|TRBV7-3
CASSYTADRGSHEQYF
TGTGCCAGCAGCTACACGGCCGACAGGGGGTCACACGAGCAGTACTTC
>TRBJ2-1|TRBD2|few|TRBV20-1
CSASSGGVYNEQFF
TGCAGTGCTAGTAGCGGGGGGGTATACAATGAGCAGTTCTTC
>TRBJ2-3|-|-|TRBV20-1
CSGYRGSDTQYF
TGCAGTGGCTACCGGGGCTCAGATACGCAGTATTTT
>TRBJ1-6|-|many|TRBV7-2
CASSGIRGNSPLHF
TGTGCCAGCAGCGGTATCAGGGGTAATTCACCCCTCCACTTT
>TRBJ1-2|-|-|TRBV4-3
CASSRALQANYGYTF
TGCGCCAGCAGCCGAGCACTGCAAGCTAACTATGGCTACACCTTC
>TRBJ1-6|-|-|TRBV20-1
CSAPETGIRSTPYSPLHF
TGCAGTGCTCCTGAAACAGGGATACGATCGACCCCGTATTCACCCCTCCACTTT
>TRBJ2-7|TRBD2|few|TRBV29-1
CSVELDAGTNEQYF
TGCAGCGTTGAACTGGACGCGGGGACTAACGAGCAGTACTTC
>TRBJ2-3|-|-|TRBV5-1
CASSLGLRWTDTQYF
TGCGCCAGCAGCCTCGGACTCCGTTGGACAGATACGCAGTATTTT
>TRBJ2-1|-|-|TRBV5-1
CASSSDFSYNEQFF
TGCGCCAGCAGCAGTGACTTCTCCTACAATGAGCAGTTCTTC
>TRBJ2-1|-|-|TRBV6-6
CASNPTGLVYNEQFF
TGTGCCAGCAACCCTACAGGGCTAGTCTACAATGAGCAGTTCTTC
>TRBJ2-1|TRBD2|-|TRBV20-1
CSTHGGGYNEQFF
TGCAGTACCCATGGCGGGGGGTACAATGAGCAGTTCTTC
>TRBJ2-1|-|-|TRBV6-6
CASSYREGYNEQFF
TGTGCCAGCAGTTACAGGGAAGGCTACAATGAGCAGTTCTTC
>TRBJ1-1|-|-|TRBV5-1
CASSPSGGLETEAFF
TGCGCCAGCAGCCCCTCGGGAGGGCTTGAGACTGAAGCTTTCTTT
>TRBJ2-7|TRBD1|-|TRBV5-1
CASKDRTYEQYF
TGCGCCAGCAAGGACAGGACCTACGAGCAGTACTTC
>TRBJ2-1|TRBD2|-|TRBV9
CASSVVGLAGSNEQFF
TGTGCCAGCAGTGTAGTTGGTCTAGCGGGATCCAATGAGCAGTTCTTC
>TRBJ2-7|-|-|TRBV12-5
CASGLGETYEQYF
TGTGCTAGTGGGCTCGGGGAGACCTACGAGCAGTACTTC
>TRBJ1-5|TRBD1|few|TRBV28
CASSFYAGGEGNQPQHF
TGTGCCAGCAGTTTTTACGCAGGGGGCGAGGGCAATCAGCCCCAGCATTTT
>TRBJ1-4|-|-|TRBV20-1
CSARDHGTSATNEKLFF
TGCAGTGCTAGAGATCACGGGACCTCTGCAACTAATGAAAAACTGTTTTTT
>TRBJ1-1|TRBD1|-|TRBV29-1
CSVDQTGVNTEAFF
TGCAGCGTTGACCAGACAGGGGTGAACACTGAAGCTTTCTTT
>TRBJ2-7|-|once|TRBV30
CAWTSGATEQYF
TGTGCCTGGACGTCAGGGGCGACCGAGCAGTACTTC
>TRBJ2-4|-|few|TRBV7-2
CASSFENRNIQYF
TGTGCCAGCAGCTTCGAAAACAGAAACATTCAGTACTTC
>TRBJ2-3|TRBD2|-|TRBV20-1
CSASVTSGTDTQYF
TGCAGTGCTAGTGTGACTAGCGGTACAGATACGCAGTATTTT
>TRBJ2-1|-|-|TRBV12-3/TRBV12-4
CASTLGGGGYNEQFF
TGTGCCAGCACCTTGGGAGGGGGGGGCTACAATGAGCAGTTCTTC
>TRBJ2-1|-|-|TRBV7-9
CASSIAGLGYNEQFF
TGTGCCAGCAGCATAGCAGGGCTCGGGTACAATGAGCAGTTCTTC
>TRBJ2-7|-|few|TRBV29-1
CSGTQGYEQYF
TGCAGCGGAACCCAGGGCTACGAGCAGTACTTC
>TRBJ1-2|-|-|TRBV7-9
CASSSPGGVYGYTF
TGTGCCAGCAGCTCCCCGGGGGGAGTCTATGGCTACACCTTC
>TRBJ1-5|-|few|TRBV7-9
CASSFSENQPQHF
TGTGCCAGCAGCTTTAGTGAGAATCAGCCCCAGCATTTT
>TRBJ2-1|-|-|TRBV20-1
CSARDRRGGGPSYNEQFF
TGCAGTGCTAGAGATCGTCGGGGTGGGGGACCATCCTACAATGAGCAGTTCTTC
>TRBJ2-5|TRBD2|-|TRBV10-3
CAISKTSGGALETQYF
TGTGCCATCAGTAAGACTAGCGGGGGGGCCCTGGAGACCCAGTACTTC
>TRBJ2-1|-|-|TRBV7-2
CASSLVSGSGYNEQFF
TGTGCCAGCAGCTTAGTTTCGGGGTCTGGCTACAATGAGCAGTTCTTC
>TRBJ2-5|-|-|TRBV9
CASSVGWREIQETQYF
TGTGCCAGCAGCGTAGGTTGGAGGGAAATCCAAGAGACCCAGTACTTC
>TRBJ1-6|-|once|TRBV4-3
CASSLTGGHSPLHF
TGCGCCAGCAGCCTAACGGGGGGGCATTCACCCCTCCACTTT
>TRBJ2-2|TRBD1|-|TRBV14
CASSQLWGQGYTGELFF
TGTGCCAGCAGCCAACTATGGGGACAGGGATACACCGGGGAGCTGTTTTTT
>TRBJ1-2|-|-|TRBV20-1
CSARDHDSYGYTF
TGCAGTGCTAGAGATCACGACAGCTATGGCTACACCTTC
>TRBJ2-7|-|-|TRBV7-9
CASSWDRLDEQYF
TGTGCCAGCAGCTGGGACCGACTGGACGAGCAGTACTTC
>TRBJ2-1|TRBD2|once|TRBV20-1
CSARTSGGANEQFF
TGCAGTGCTAGGACTAGCGGGGGGGCAAACGAGCAGTTCTTC
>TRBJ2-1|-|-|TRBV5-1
CASSPSGPLGNEQFF
TGCGCCAGCAGCCCTTCGGGACCTCTAGGTAATGAGCAGTTCTTC
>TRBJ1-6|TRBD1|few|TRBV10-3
CAISSNRGNGDSPLHF
TGTGCCATCAGCTCCAACAGGGGGAACGGAGATTCACCCCTCCACTTT
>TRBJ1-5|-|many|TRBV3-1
CASSPGTKDQPQHF
TGTGCCAGCAGCCCCGGGACCAAAGATCAGCCCCAGCATTTT
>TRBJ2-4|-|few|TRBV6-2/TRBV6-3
CASSYFSIQYF
TGTGCCAGCAGTTACTTTAGTATTCAGTACTTC
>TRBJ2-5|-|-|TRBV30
CAWSVGGSVQTQYF
TGTGCCTGGAGTGTGGGGGGCTCCGTTCAGACCCAGTACTTC
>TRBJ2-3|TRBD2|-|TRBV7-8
CASSPWASGDTDTQYF
TGTGCCAGCAGCCCATGGGCTAGCGGGGATACAGATACGCAGTATTTT
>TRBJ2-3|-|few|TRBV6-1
CAILTDSTDTQYF
TGTGCCATCCTGACGGACAGCACAGATACGCAGTATTTT
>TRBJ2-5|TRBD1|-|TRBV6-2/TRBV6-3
CASTHPGTDIQETQYF
TGTGCCAGCACCCACCCCGGGACAGACATCCAAGAGACCCAGTACTTC
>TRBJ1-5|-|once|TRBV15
CATSSREGVQPQHF
TGTGCCACCAGCAGCCGAGAAGGGGTTCAGCCCCAGCATTTT
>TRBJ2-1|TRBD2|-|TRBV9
CASSVAGLGSGGQTEQFF
TGTGCCAGCAGCGTAGCGGGGTTAGGAAGCGGGGGGCAGACTGAGCAGTTCTTC
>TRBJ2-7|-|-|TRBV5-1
CASSLRVSYEQYF
TGCGCCAGCAGCTTGAGGGTCTCCTACGAGCAGTACTTC
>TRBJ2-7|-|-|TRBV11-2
CASSLVSIGEQYF
TGTGCCAGCAGCTTAGTCTCGATCGGTGAGCAGTACTTC
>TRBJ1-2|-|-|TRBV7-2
CASSLEARGLFYGYTF
TGTGCCAGCAGCTTAGAGGCCAGGGGACTATTCTATGGCTACACCTTC
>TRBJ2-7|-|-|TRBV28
CASRRDTSSYEQYF
TGTGCCAGCAGGCGGGACACGAGCTCCTACGAGCAGTACTTC